What follows describes a single T cell receptor beta chain. The antigen is undetermined. Blood specimens came from baseline, cycle 4 day 1, and cycle 7 day 1. The sample comes from a study of OX40 agonist ivuxolimab in advanced cancers. The protocol was immunoSEQ multiplex PCR, while the TCRdb copy is restricted to in-frame clones and leaves out a portion. The sample contains fewer than 90,000 clones, around 86% of which appear only once. Study-wide results and caveats: The average count of expanded clones was higher among CD8+ T cells than among CD4+.

This CDR3 region has 15 residues. CDR1 is MNHEY and CDR2 is SVGAGI in the germline V gene. V gave up 6 bases and J gave up 2 bases; unmatched junction bases: 4. The receptor was derived from an adult with an advanced solid tumor such as melanoma, head and neck, liver or kidney cancer. The chain recombines TRBV6-5 with TRBJ2-2, with 9 positions matching TRBD1. Source: CD4+ or CD8+ T cells sorted from blood, taken in a trial of the OX40 agonist ivuxolimab. CDR3 loop: CASRRQGVNTGELFF. The CDR3 DNA follows: TGTGCCAGCAGAAGACAGGGGGTTAACACCGGGGAGCTGTTTTTT.